This T cell receptor (beta chain) was captured in a study of beta chain features in type 1 diabetes. Overall study findings and caveats: In comparison with healthy donors, patients had naive, central memory and Treg TCRB repertoires that appeared more similar.

cDNA synthesis used the whole RNA isolate, giving expressed TCRB sequences. Here immunoSEQ multiplex PCR was the method, and the copy in TCRdb shows in-frame clones only, minus some. Of 330,000 or so clones detected, 15% to 20% appear once; the ten largest clones hold 0.035% to 0.05%. Isolation of CD4+ naive, central memory, regulatory and stem cell-like memory cells was achieved by sorting via CD45RO/CCR7/CD25/CD127/CD95/CD27. Notes on this clone: The antigen is not known.

Germline CDR1 reads LNHDA; CDR2 reads SQIVND (reference sequence). The V end was cut by 3 bases, the J end by 3 bases, with 9 bases between. The CDR3 runs 14 residues. The chain has TRBV19 and TRBJ2-1; unclear D gene. The sample was naive CD4+ T cells from blood. The origin of this receptor is a woman aged 18-29 years in good health. As DNA, the CDR3 is TGTGCCAGTAGTATCTCTAAGATCTACAATGAGCAGTTCTTC. Residues: CASSISKIYNEQFF.